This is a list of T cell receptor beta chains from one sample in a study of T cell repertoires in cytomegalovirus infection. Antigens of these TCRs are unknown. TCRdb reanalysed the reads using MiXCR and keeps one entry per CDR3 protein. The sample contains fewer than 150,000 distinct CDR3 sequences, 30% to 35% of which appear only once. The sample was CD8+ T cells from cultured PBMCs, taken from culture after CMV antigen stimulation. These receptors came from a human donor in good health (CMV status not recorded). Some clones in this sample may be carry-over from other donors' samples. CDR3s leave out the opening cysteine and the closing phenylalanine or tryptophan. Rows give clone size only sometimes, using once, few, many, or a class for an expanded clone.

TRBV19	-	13	ASSMSWTVNTEAF
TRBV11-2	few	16	ASSRLEGLRLEVTEAF
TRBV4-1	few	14	ASSQRQAETTGELF
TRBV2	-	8	ASSGESYT
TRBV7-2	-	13	ASSLEASINYGYT
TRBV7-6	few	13	ASSLTFRGVETQY
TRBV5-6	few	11	ASSSTGPNGYT
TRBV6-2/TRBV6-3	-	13	ASTPGQAMNTEAF
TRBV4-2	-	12	ASSQDWDPVGYT
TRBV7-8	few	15	ASSLGSLMTMNTEAF
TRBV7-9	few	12	ASSSVSTGGGAF
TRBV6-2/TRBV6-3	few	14	ASSYSKMILNTEAF
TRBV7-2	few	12	ASSYGGMVTEAF
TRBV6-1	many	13	ASSFLAGGTDTQY
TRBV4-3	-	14	ASSQDWAEGGYEQY
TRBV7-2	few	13	ASNLFGGRASPLH
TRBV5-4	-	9	ASSRGSEQY
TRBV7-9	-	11	ASSRDRNTEAF
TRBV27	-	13	ASSLQSDRPGGAF
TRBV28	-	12	ASSLRRGTDTQY
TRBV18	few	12	ASSPYGTTGELF
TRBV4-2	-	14	ASSQDTQGAVGELF
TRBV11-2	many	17	ASSLLEASSSRSTDTQY
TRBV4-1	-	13	ASSLRAGGSGELF
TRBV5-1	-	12	ASSFGDRTTEAF
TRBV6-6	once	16	ASSSIAPSGGVGETQY
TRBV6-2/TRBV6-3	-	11	ASSYLGQAGYT
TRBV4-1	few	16	ASSQPGLAGTNTGELF
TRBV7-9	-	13	ASSLQTGVQETQY
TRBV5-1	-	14	ASSPNDVGPSTEAF
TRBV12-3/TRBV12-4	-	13	ASSTTDNSYNEQF
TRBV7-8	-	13	ASSTGGTTNEKLF
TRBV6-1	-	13	ASSRGQGRLYEQY
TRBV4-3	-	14	ASSQERGGNNQPQH
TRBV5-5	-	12	ASSATSGPYEQY
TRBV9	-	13	ASSPPRGRATEAF
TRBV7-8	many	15	ASSPSGLAGETYEQY
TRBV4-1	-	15	ASSQEPFGDFGPIQY
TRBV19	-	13	ASSIGTGIGIGAF
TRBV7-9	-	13	ASSIDGGASYEQY
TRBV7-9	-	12	ASSPTGRAGEAF
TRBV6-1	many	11	ASSEAIYTEAF
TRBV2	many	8	ASSDYEQY
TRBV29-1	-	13	SVELLQTNTGELF
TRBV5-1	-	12	ASSLGSGTWEQY
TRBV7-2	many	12	ASSLGGRSYEQY
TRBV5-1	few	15	ASTYTVTSGVQETQY
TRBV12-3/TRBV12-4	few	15	ASSTREVPGVTDTQY
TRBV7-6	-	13	ASSLAGQGLETQY
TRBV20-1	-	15	SARESRSFFSNQPQH